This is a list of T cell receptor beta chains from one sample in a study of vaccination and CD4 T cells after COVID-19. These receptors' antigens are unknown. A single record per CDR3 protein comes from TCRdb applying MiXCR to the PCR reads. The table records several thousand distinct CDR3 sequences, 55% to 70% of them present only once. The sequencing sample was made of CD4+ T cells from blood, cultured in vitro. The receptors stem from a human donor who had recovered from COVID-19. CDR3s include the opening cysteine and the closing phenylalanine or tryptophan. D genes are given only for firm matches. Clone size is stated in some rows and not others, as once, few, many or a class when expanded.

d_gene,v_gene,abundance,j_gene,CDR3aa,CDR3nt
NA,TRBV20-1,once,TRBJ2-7,CSASTQDLRLEQYF,TGCAGTGCTAGTACCCAAGACCTCCGACTGGAGCAGTACTTC
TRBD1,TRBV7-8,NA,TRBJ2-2,CASSFRQGAVGELFF,TGTGCCAGCAGCTTTAGACAGGGGGCGGTCGGGGAGCTGTTTTTT
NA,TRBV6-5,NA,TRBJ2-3,CASSSARGTDTQYF,TGTGCCAGCAGTTCAGCCCGGGGTACAGATACGCAGTATTTT
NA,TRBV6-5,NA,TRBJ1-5,CASSYSTDSQPQHF,TGTGCCAGCAGTTACTCAACTGACAGTCAGCCCCAGCATTTT
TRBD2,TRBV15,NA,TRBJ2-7,CATSSPGLAGFADEQYF,TGTGCCACCAGCAGTCCGGGACTAGCGGGTTTTGCCGACGAGCAGTACTTC
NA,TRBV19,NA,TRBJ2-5,CASSYQGFEQTQYF,TGTGCCAGTAGTTATCAGGGTTTCGAGCAGACCCAGTACTTC
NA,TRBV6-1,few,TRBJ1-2,CASSENPRRDGYTF,TGTGCCAGCAGTGAAAATCCTCGACGGGATGGCTACACCTTC
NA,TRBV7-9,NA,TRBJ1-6,CASSLAQGSPLHF,TGTGCCAGCAGCTTAGCGCAGGGCTCACCCCTCCACTTT
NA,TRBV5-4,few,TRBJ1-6,CASSLNGVNNSPLHF,TGTGCCAGCAGCTTGAATGGGGTTAATAATTCACCCCTCCACTTT
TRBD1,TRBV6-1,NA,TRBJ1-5,CASTRTGGEPQHF,TGTGCCAGCACAAGGACAGGGGGCGAGCCCCAGCATTTT
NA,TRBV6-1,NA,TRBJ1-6,CASSGTTNIGNSPLHF,TGTGCCAGCAGCGGGACAACTAATATTGGTAATTCACCCCTCCACTTT
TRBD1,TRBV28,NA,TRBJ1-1,CASRGDRSSEAFF,TGTGCCAGCAGGGGGGACAGAAGCTCTGAAGCTTTCTTT
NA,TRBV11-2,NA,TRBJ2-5,CASSLAGPTETQYF,TGTGCCAGCAGCTTAGCGGGACCTACGGAGACCCAGTACTTC
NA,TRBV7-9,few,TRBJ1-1,CASSSAVGNTEAFF,TGTGCCAGCAGCTCAGCTGTAGGGAACACTGAAGCTTTCTTT
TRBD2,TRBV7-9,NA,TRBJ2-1,CASSSWTSGDNEQFF,TGTGCCAGCAGCTCGTGGACTAGCGGGGACAATGAGCAGTTCTTC
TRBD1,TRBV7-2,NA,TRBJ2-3,CASDRGLFTDTQYF,TGTGCCAGTGACAGGGGGCTCTTCACAGATACGCAGTATTTT
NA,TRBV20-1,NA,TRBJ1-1,CSAPDRRRGEYTF,TGCAGTGCTCCGGACCGGCGTAGAGGGGAGTATACGTTT
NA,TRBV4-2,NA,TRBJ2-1,CASSQENLGASYNEQFF,TGTGCCAGCAGCCAAGAGAATCTTGGCGCCTCCTACAATGAGCAGTTCTTC
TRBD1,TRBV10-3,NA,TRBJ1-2,CAHSQGVGYGYTF,TGTGCCCATAGCCAGGGGGTAGGCTATGGCTACACCTTC
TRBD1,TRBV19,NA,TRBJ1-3,CASRSTGGINTIYF,TGTGCCAGTAGATCAACAGGGGGCATAAACACCATATATTTT
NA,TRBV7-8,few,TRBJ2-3,CASSFTRVGGSLRGTQYF,TGTGCCAGCAGCTTCACTAGGGTAGGGGGTTCGCTAAGGGGCACGCAGTATTTT
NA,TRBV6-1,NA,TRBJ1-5,CATSRGGGTLSAQHF,TGTGCCACCTCGCGCGGGGGGGGTACACTCTCGGCCCAGCATTTT
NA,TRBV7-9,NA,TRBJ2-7,CASSLNLRIVF,TGTGCCAGCAGCTTAAATCTCCGAATTGTCTTC
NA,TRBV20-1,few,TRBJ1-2,CSARQGRNYGYTF,TGCAGTGCTAGACAGGGTCGGAACTATGGCTACACCTTC
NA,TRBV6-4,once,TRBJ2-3,CASSDVGASTDTQYF,TGTGCCAGCAGTGACGTGGGGGCCAGCACAGATACGCAGTATTTT
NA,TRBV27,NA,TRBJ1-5,CASKPYEGYSNQPQHF,TGTGCCAGCAAACCTTACGAGGGGTATAGCAATCAGCCCCAGCATTTT
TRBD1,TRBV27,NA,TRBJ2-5,CASRPTGEETQYF,TGTGCCAGCAGGCCGACAGGGGAAGAGACCCAGTACTTC
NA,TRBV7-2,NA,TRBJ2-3,CASSLGGLLSTDTQYF,TGTGCCAGCAGCTTAGGTGGACTCCTTTCCACAGATACGCAGTATTTT
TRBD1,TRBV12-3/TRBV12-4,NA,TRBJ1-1,CASSRTGQNTEAFF,TGTGCCAGCAGTAGGACAGGGCAGAACACTGAAGCTTTCTTT
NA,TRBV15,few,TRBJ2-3,CASGGPDTQYF,TGTGCCTCCGGCGGCCCCGATACGCAGTATTTT
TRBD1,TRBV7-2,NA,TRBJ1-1,CASRRTGGTEAFF,TGTGCCAGCAGACGTACAGGGGGGACTGAAGCTTTCTTT
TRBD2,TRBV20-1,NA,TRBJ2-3,CSASKAGSTDTQYF,TGCAGTGCTTCGAAAGCGGGGAGCACAGATACGCAGTATTTT
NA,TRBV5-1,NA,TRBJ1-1,CASSLEPGINTEAFF,TGCGCCAGCAGCTTGGAGCCAGGGATTAACACTGAAGCTTTCTTT
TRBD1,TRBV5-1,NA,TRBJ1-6,CASSSGTGGTPLHF,TGCGCCAGCAGCTCCGGGACAGGGGGAACACCCCTCCACTTT
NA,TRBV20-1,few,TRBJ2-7,CSASGSSYEQYF,TGCAGTGCTAGCGGAAGCTCCTACGAGCAGTACTTC
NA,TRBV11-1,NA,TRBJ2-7,CASSRSTGRYEQYF,TGTGCCAGCAGCCGAAGTACAGGGCGGTACGAGCAGTACTTC
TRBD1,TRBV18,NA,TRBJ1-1,CASSRDRNTEAFF,TGTGCCAGCTCAAGGGACAGGAACACTGAAGCTTTCTTT
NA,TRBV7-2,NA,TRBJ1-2,CASRKDSNYGYTF,TGTGCCAGCCGAAAGGACAGCAACTATGGCTACACCTTC
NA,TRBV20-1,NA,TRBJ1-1,CSARVGGRTEAFF,TGCAGTGCTAGAGTGGGGGGTCGCACTGAAGCTTTCTTT
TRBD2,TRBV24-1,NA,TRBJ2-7,CATSDPGTSGGEQYF,TGTGCCACCAGTGACCCCGGGACTAGCGGGGGCGAGCAGTACTTC
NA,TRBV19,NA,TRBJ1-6,CASRLTTSSGNSPLHF,TGTGCCAGTAGGCTCACGACGAGCTCAGGGAATTCACCCCTCCACTTT
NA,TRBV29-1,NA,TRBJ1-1,CSVEVGGDRAFF,TGCAGCGTTGAAGTGGGCGGGGATAGAGCTTTCTTT
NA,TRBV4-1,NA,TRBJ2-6,CASSQWAGGANVLTF,TGCGCCAGCAGCCAATGGGCTGGTGGGGCCAACGTCCTGACTTTC
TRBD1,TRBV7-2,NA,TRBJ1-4,CASSLGGTGGLEKLFF,TGTGCCAGCAGCTTAGGTGGGACAGGGGGCCTCGAAAAACTGTTTTTT
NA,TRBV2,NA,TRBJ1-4,CASSGSGRKLFF,TGTGCCAGCAGTGGAAGCGGGAGAAAACTGTTTTTT
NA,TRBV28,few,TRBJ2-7,CASSLQNYEQYF,TGTGCCAGCAGTTTACAGAACTACGAGCAGTACTTC
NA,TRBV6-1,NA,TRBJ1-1,CASSGTAQAFF,TGTGCCAGCAGCGGGACGGCCCAAGCTTTCTTT
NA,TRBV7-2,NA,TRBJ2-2,CASSPSGARSGELFF,TGTGCCAGCAGCCCTTCGGGGGCTAGAAGTGGGGAGCTGTTTTTT
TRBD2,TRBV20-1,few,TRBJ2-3,CSLAGGVVGTDTQYF,TGCAGCCTAGCGGGGGGTGTGGTTGGTACAGATACGCAGTATTTT
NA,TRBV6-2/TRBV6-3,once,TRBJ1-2,CASSYTPRYGYTF,TGTGCCAGCAGTTACACCCCCCGATATGGCTACACCTTC